These 4 T cell receptor beta chains share one sample of origin, sequenced in a study of Graves' ophthalmopathy and Graves' hyperthyroidism. The study amplified TCR beta CDR3 regions using RNA transcripts. Following a first-round RT-PCR that used HTBI primers, a second-round multiplex PCR was carried out. Each CDR3 protein gets one entry after TCRdb re-called the multiplex PCR reads with MiXCR. The sample consists of some 380,000 distinct CDR3 sequences, 15% of them appearing once. Sequenced sample: peripheral blood. The receptors come from a woman younger than 30 with stable Graves' hyperthyroidism.

This clonotype came up many times. The V and J genes are TRBV6-1 and TRBJ2-7; weak D call: TRBD1 (5 bases). Germline V gene lookup returns CDR1 MNHNS and CDR2 SASEGT. Trimming took 6 bases from V and 2 from J, leaving 14 bases between them. CDR3 length equals 14 residues. The CDR3 reads CASSETAFAYEQYF. The CDR3 nucleotides read TGTGCCAGCAGCGAGACAGCGTTCGCCTACGAGCAGTACTTC.

This clonotype was picked up many times. The chain links TRBV6-1 to TRBJ1-6; D unclear. CDR3 length: 14 residues. Between the trimmed V and J ends, which lost 2 bases and 4 bases, there was a span of 6 bases. The germline gives CDR1 MNHNS, CDR2 SASEGT. Here the CDR3 DNA reads TGTGCCAGCAGTGAAAGAGGGTATAATTCACCCCTCCACTTT. Translating it yields CASSERGYNSPLHF.

This clonotype was counted many times. The chain has TRBV24-1 and TRBJ2-5; possibly TRBD2 for D (6 bases). The CDR3 extends over 16 amino acids. The V end lost 3 bases, the J end lost 1 base, and 14 bases lay between the germline ends. Germline assignment: CDR1 KGHDR and CDR2 SFDVKD. The CDR3 is CATSDPGGLLQETQYF. CDR3 DNA: TGTGCCACCAGTGATCCCGGGGGTCTCCTCCAAGAGACCCAGTACTTC.

Many counts were recorded for this clonotype. This rearrangement joins TRBV11-3 to TRBJ1-5, with D hard to call. V was shortened by 0 bases and J by 9 bases, with 9 bases between the two germline ends. Germline loops: CDR1 SGHNT, CDR2 YENEEA. This CDR3 comprises 13 residues. The CDR3 DNA sequence: TGTGCCAGCAGCTTAGATCAATCAGCGCCCCAGCATTTT. Encoded protein: CASSLDQSAPQHF.